These 12 T cell receptor beta chains were all obtained from the same sample, sequenced in a study of shared clonotypes between healthy human individuals. TCRdb's table, derived via immunoSEQ multiplex PCR, lists solely in-frame clones and lacks some. The sample lists 850,000 to 1,200,000 clones, 65% to 80% occurring once. Sequencing was performed on memory CD4+ T cells sorted from blood. Subset indicated: CD45RA-negative fraction. The receptors derive from a man aged 18 to 35 in good health.

This clone appeared once. The chain links TRBV10-3 to TRBJ2-2; the match to TRBD2 covers 8 bases. Germline V gene sequence: CDR1 ENHRY, CDR2 SYGVKD. This CDR3 is built from 15 residues. With V trimmed by 8 bases and J by 1 base, 6 bases remained unmatched. CDR3 bases: TGTGCCATCGGGGGAAGCGGGGGGAACACCGGGGAGCTGTTTTTT. Residues: CAIGGSGGNTGELFF.

The gene calls are TRBV6-1 and TRBJ1-6, with a weak D call TRBD1 (6 bases). V lost 2 bases to trimming and J lost 6 bases, with 8 bases between them. This CDR3 is 14 amino acids long. Germline values: CDR1 MNHNS, CDR2 SASEGT. The CDR3 DNA reads as TGTGCCAGCAGTGAATTGGACAGTAATTCACCCCTCCACTTT. This translates into CASSELDSNSPLHF.

This chain joins TRBV6-5 and TRBJ1-5; D may be TRBD1 (6 bases). The germline V and J ends were trimmed by 8 bases and 3 bases, with 14 bases remaining between them. Germline CDR1 reads MNHEY; CDR2 reads SVGAGI. The CDR3 runs 14 residues. The CDR3 is CASGRAGDNQPQHF. In nucleotides, the CDR3 is TGTGCCAGCGGGCGTGCAGGGGACAATCAGCCCCAGCATTTT.

This clone appeared a single time. The chain couples TRBV5-1 to TRBJ2-3; 11 bases are a match to TRBD2. The CDR3 is 17 residues long. Germline assignment: CDR1 SGHRS and CDR2 YFSETQ. Trimming took 5 bases from V and 0 from J; bases not matched to a gene: 8. Here the CDR3 reads CASRELAGAASTDTQYF. CDR3 coding DNA: TGCGCCAGCAGGGAACTAGCGGGGGCAGCTAGCACAGATACGCAGTATTTT.

Of note for this clone: The same CDR3 arises from other DNA sequences in this sample as well. The chain links TRBV5-4 to TRBJ1-3; D gene uncertain. Trimming shortened V by 0 bases and J by 4 bases, and 8 bases separated the two germline ends. CDR1 and CDR2 (germline): SGHNT, YYREEE (reference sequence). This CDR3 spans 14 amino acids. This chain's CDR3 is CASSLGGSGNTIYF. The CDR3 DNA is TGTGCCAGCAGCTTGGGAGGGTCGGGAAACACCATATATTTT.

The CDR3 loop is CASEDRGAADTQYF. CDR3 nucleotides: TGTGCCAGCGAGGACAGGGGCGCGGCAGATACGCAGTATTTT. The chain is built from TRBV5-4 and TRBJ2-3, with 9 bases lining up with TRBD1. The CDR3 consists of 14 residues. Germline V gene sequence: CDR1 SGHNT, CDR2 YYREEE (reference sequence). With 7 bases clipped from V and 4 bases from J, the junction kept 7 bases outside the gene matches.

The rearrangement joins TRBV25-1 to TRBJ1-1; D call uncertain. V was clipped by 5 bases and J by 5 bases, with 12 bases between them. Germline CDR1 is MGHDK and CDR2 is SYGVNS. The CDR3 extends over 13 amino acids. CDR3 residues: CASSHHLGTEAFF. Here the CDR3 DNA reads TGTGCCAGCAGTCATCACTTGGGTACTGAAGCTTTCTTT.

In DNA, the CDR3 is TGTGCCATCAGTGAGCCGAGAGAGACCCAGTACTTC. Amino acids: CAISEPRETQYF. V is TRBV10-3 and J is TRBJ2-5; D ambiguous. CDR3 length equals 12 residues. The germline gives CDR1 ENHRY, CDR2 SYGVKD. V lost 2 bases and J lost 4, with 5 bases in between.

This clone has just a few counts. The chain has TRBV30 and TRBJ1-2; TRBD1 agrees at 7 bases. Germline lookup yields CDR1 GTSNPN and CDR2 SVGIG (reference sequence). After removal of 1 base from V and 7 bases from J, the junction contained 3 bases not matched to a gene. The CDR3 runs to 12 residues. The CDR3 DNA sequence: TGTGCCTGGAGTGCAGGGGGGGGTGGCTACACCTTC. It is translated as CAWSAGGGGYTF.

This chain joins TRBV6-5 and TRBJ2-7; no clear D. The CDR3 loop spans 13 amino acids. The V end was cut by 0 bases, the J end by 4 bases, with 7 bases between. Germline CDR1 reads MNHEY; CDR2 reads SVGAGI. The CDR3 nucleotides read TGTGCCAGCAGTTACTCCCGCCTGTACGAGCAGTACTTC. It translates to CASSYSRLYEQYF.

This clone was seen more than once but under ten times. This sequence joins TRBV30 and TRBJ1-5; maybe TRBD1 (6 bases). Germline V gene sequence: CDR1 GTSNPN, CDR2 SVGIG (reference sequence). Trimming cost V 2 bases and J 5 bases, with 10 bases left between them. This CDR3 is 13 amino acids long. For the CDR3, the DNA is TGTGCCTGGAGTTCCTACAGGGATCAGCCCCAGCATTTT. It encodes CAWSSYRDQPQHF.

V gene TRBV11-2 combines with J gene TRBJ2-2; D is unclear. The CDR3 runs 13 residues. V was trimmed by 3 bases and J by 4 bases, leaving 6 bases between them. The V gene's germline CDR1 is SGHAT and CDR2 FQNNGV. CDR3 coding DNA: TGTGCCAGCAGCTTTACCGTCACCGGGGAGCTGTTTTTT. Protein sequence: CASSFTVTGELFF.